The 9 T cell receptor beta chains reported below all come from one sample, sequenced in a study of blood T cells in healthy people across ages. With a J-beta primer mix and a sample-barcoded 5' primer, a second PCR ran about 7 to 11 cycles. One entry per CDR3 protein, called by TCRdb with MiXCR from the 5' RACE reads. Among about 680,000 distinct CDR3 sequences listed, around 45% were seen once. Sequenced sample: blood. These receptors were collected from a woman in her sixties in good health.

J is TRBJ1-1 and V is TRBV18; TRBD1 might be the D (5 bases). CDR1 and CDR2 (germline): KGHSH, LQKENI. The CDR3 runs 16 residues. Trimming removed 3 bases at V and 1 base at J, with 15 bases between. CDR3 in DNA: TGTGCCAGCTCACCTCCAACAGGACTTGGGAACACTGAAGCTTTCTTT. Its protein is CASSPPTGLGNTEAFF.

The V call is TRBV20-1, the J call TRBJ1-5; 9 bases match TRBD1. Unmatched junction bases numbered 9, after V lost 8 bases and J lost 1 base. Germline values: CDR1 DFQATT, CDR2 SNEGSKA (reference sequence). CDR3 length: 15 residues. The CDR3 region has the DNA TGCAGTACTGGCCTCGGGACAGGGAGCAATCAGCCCCAGCATTTT. This encodes CSTGLGTGSNQPQHF.

This clonotype was found a few times. The J gene is TRBJ2-7, the V gene TRBV20-1, with 9 positions matching TRBD1. The tail of the sequence fits TRBJ2-5 better, so the J call may be wrong. The CDR3 runs 14 residues. Germline CDR1 reads DFQATT; CDR2 reads SNEGSKA (reference sequence). CDR3 DNA sequence: TGCAGTGCTAGAGATTTACAGGGGGCTGAGACCCAGTACTTC. It is translated as CSARDLQGAETQYF.

This clonotype showed up just a few times. The chain employs TRBV5-1 and TRBJ2-5; D tentatively fits TRBD1 or TRBD2 (6 bases each). Deletions cut 4 bases from V and 3 bases from J, with 13 bases between. CDR1 and CDR2 (germline): SGHRS, YFSETQ. CDR3 length: 14 residues. The CDR3 DNA sequence: TGCGCCAGCAGCAGGGGGACTGTGGAAGAGACCCAGTACTTC. Encoded protein: CASSRGTVEETQYF. Looking up the rest from reference TRBV5-1 and TRBJ2-5 gives the full variable domain: KAGVTQTPRYLIKTRGQQVTLSCSPISGHRSVSWYQQTPGQGLQFLFEYFSETQRNKGNFPGRFSGRQFSNSRSEMNVSTLELGDSALYLCASSRGTVEETQYFGPGTRLLVL.

This clonotype was seen repeatedly, ten times or more. The V call is TRBV9, the J call TRBJ2-5; 8 nucleotides line up with TRBD1. The trim removed 1 base at V and 0 bases at J, leaving 5 bases unmatched. The CDR3 length is 16 residues. Germline-derived CDR1 and CDR2 are SGDLS and YYNGEE. CDR3: CASSVQAGGYQETQYF. In DNA form, the CDR3 reads TGTGCCAGCAGCGTACAGGCAGGGGGCTACCAAGAGACCCAGTACTTC.

CDR3 sequence (DNA): TGCAGTGCTACCGGGACAGATAATTCACCCCTCCACTTT. Its translation is CSATGTDNSPLHF. The chain carries TRBV20-1 and TRBJ1-6; 7 bases match TRBD1. CDR3 length: 13 residues. Unmatched junction bases numbered 2, after V lost 4 bases and J lost 5 bases. Germline V lookup: CDR1 DFQATT, CDR2 SNEGSKA (reference sequence).

This clonotype was seen a handful of times. The chain employs TRBV20-1 and TRBJ2-7; 7 bases align to TRBD1. The CDR3 length is 15 residues. Germline V gene sequence: CDR1 DFQATT, CDR2 SNEGSKA (reference sequence). J gave up 2 bases and V 4 bases, and 11 bases lay outside the gene matches. CDR3 in amino acids: CSAKRTGDLTYEQYF. DNA of the CDR3: TGCAGTGCTAAGCGGACAGGCGACCTCACCTACGAGCAGTACTTC.

This chain links TRBV11-2 with TRBJ1-6, with D unclear. The CDR3 has 15 amino acids. V shed 5 bases and J shed 7 bases, with 15 bases lying between them. Looked up from germline, CDR1 is SGHAT and CDR2 is FQNNGV. CDR3 sequence (DNA): TGTGCCAGCAGCGCCGGCGCGGGCCCGAATTCACCCCTCCACTTT. This translates into CASSAGAGPNSPLHF. The variable domain in full, completed from reference TRBV11-2 and TRBJ1-6, reads EAGVAQSPRYKIIEKRQSVAFWCNPISGHATLYWYQQILGQGPKLLIQFQNNGVVDDSQLPKDRFSAERLKGVDSTLKIQPAKLEDSAVYLCASSAGAGPNSPLHFGNGTRLTVT.

V usage is TRBV7-2 and J usage is TRBJ2-7; maybe TRBD1 (6 bases). V lost 6 bases and J lost 2, with 14 bases in between. From germline, CDR1 is SGHTA and CDR2 FQGNSA. The CDR3 runs to 14 residues. CDR3 DNA sequence: TGTGCCAGCAGGTCTCCAGGGACACCCTACGAGCAGTACTTC. The encoded protein is CASRSPGTPYEQYF.